The 29 T cell receptor beta chains below were found in one sample sequenced in a study of CD8+CD57+ T cells in acquired aplastic anemia. Genomic DNA templated the TCR beta VDJ and CDR3 profiling. TCRdb reprocessed the reads via MiXCR and lists one record per CDR3 protein. The table lists about 240,000 distinct CDR3 sequences, more than 45% of them singletons. The patients chosen for sequencing had shown expansion of CD8+CD57+ cells (detected by flow cytometry). The sequenced sample consisted of sorted CD4+, CD8+, or CD8+CD57+ T cells (not recorded which) from PBMCs. The source is a human donor with aplastic anemia.

This clonotype was picked up many times. The CDR3 spells CASSAGLAGWGYEQYF. In nucleotides, the CDR3 is TGTGCCAGCAGCGCGGGACTAGCGGGATGGGGTTACGAGCAGTACTTC. This chain connects TRBV9 to TRBJ2-7; 13 bases are shared with TRBD2. Trimming took 3 bases from V and 4 from J; bases not matched to a gene: 7. This CDR3 contains 16 residues. Looked up from germline, CDR1 is SGDLS and CDR2 is YYNGEE. The full variable domain, completed using reference TRBV9 and TRBJ2-7, is DSGVTQTPKHLITATGQRVTLRCSPRSGDLSVYWYQQSLDQGLQFLIQYYNGEERAKGNILERFSAQQFPDLHSELNLSSLELGDSALYFCASSAGLAGWGYEQYFGPGTRLTVT.

Ten or more counts support this clonotype. The V gene is TRBV24-1, the J gene TRBJ2-1, with TRBD2 matching over 7 bases. After removal of 6 bases from V and 0 bases from J, the junction contained 4 bases not matched to a gene. This CDR3 is built from 15 residues. Per the germline V gene, CDR1 is KGHDR and CDR2 is SFDVKD. CDR3 in amino acids: CATSPRGGSYNEQFF. CDR3 bases: TGTGCCACCAGTCCCCGCGGGGGCTCCTACAATGAGCAGTTCTTC.

The V call is TRBV27, the J call TRBJ2-7; TRBD2 aligns across 7 bases. Germline-derived CDR1 and CDR2 are MNHEY and SMNVEV (reference sequence). The CDR3 has 13 residues. V trimming: 6 bases; J trimming: 3 bases; junction bases outside the gene matches: 5. The CDR3 protein is CASRFASGYEQYF. In DNA form, the CDR3 reads TGTGCCAGCAGGTTTGCTAGCGGCTACGAGCAGTACTTC.

This chain uses TRBV7-9 with TRBJ2-1, with 7 bases identical to TRBD1. Losses at the gene ends were 5 bases for V and 9 bases for J; bases not matched to a gene: 10. The length of the CDR3 is 14 residues. The V gene's germline CDR1 is SEHNR and CDR2 FQNEAQ (reference sequence). CDR3 sequence (DNA): TGTGCCAGCAGCGAAAGGGACAGATCTATTGAGCAGTTCTTC. This translates into CASSERDRSIEQFF.

The sample holds a few counts of this clonotype. The chain employs TRBV9 and TRBJ1-2, with 7 nucleotides matching TRBD1. J was trimmed by 4 bases and V by 3 bases; bases with no gene match: 9. Germline V gene sequence: CDR1 SGDLS, CDR2 YYNGEE. CDR3 length: 15 amino acids. The CDR3 protein is CASSAEDRRSYGYTF. The CDR3 DNA sequence: TGTGCCAGCAGCGCCGAGGACAGGAGGAGCTATGGCTACACCTTC.

This clonotype was seen many times. V and J are TRBV7-2 and TRBJ1-5, with 7 positions matching TRBD1. The CDR3 is 15 amino acids. After removal of 2 bases from V and 2 bases from J, the junction contained 3 bases not matched to a gene. CDR1 SGHTA and CDR2 FQGNSA come from the germline V gene. CDR3 amino acids: CASSLNRGGNQPQHF. Here the CDR3 DNA reads TGTGCCAGCAGCTTAAACAGGGGTGGCAATCAGCCCCAGCATTTT.

As concerns this clonotype: This could be a read error, since a much larger clone is one nucleotide away. The CDR3 loop reads CASSLDDGVFYEQYF. The DNA for the CDR3 is TGTGCCAGCAGCTTAGATGACGGAGTATTCTACGAGCAGTACTTC. The rearrangement joins TRBV7-6 to TRBJ2-7, with D unresolved. CDR3 length: 15 amino acids. Germline CDR1 is SGHVS and CDR2 is FNYEAQ. Between the trimmed V and J ends, which lost 1 base and 3 bases, there was a span of 13 bases.

The rearrangement joins TRBV20-1 to TRBJ2-3, with D perhaps TRBD1 (6 bases). The length of the CDR3 is 15 residues. Germline CDR1 DFQATT, CDR2 SNEGSKA (reference sequence). V dropped 2 bases and J dropped 1 base, with 13 bases sitting between them. Written as DNA, the CDR3 is TGCAGTGCTAGACAGGGGCATTCGGGCACAGATACGCAGTATTTT. Its translation: CSARQGHSGTDTQYF.

Ten or more counts support this clonotype. The V and J genes are TRBV4-3 and TRBJ2-1; 10 bases align to TRBD1. V gave up 3 bases and J gave up 9 bases; unmatched junction bases: 8. Germline V gives CDR1 LGHNA, CDR2 YSLEER. This CDR3 spans 15 amino acids. This CDR3 reads CASSQSRQGAGEQFF. The CDR3, as DNA: TGCGCCAGCAGCCAGTCCCGACAGGGGGCCGGTGAGCAGTTCTTC.

Comments on this clonotype: Its ends do not fully match the called genes, so a read error is possible. This chain joins TRBV11-1 and TRBJ2-7; D unresolved. From germline, CDR1 is SGHAT and CDR2 FQDESV (reference sequence). The CDR3 contains 12 residues. CDR3 bases: TGCGCCAGCAGTTCAGTCTCCTACGAGCAGTACTTC. This sequence encodes CASSSVSYEQYF.

The chain employs TRBV30 and TRBJ2-6; D remains unclear. The V and J ends lost 5 bases and 0 bases respectively, with 11 bases between them. The CDR3 length is 15 residues. In germline, CDR1 is GTSNPN, CDR2 SVGIG (reference sequence). The CDR3 DNA reads TGTGCCTGGGACCCTAGAAGCTCTGGGGCCAACGTCCTGACTTTC. Protein sequence: CAWDPRSSGANVLTF.

This chain uses TRBV10-3 with TRBJ2-7; 10 bases are shared with TRBD2. From germline, CDR1 is ENHRY and CDR2 SYGVKD. The CDR3 loop spans 14 amino acids. V lost 7 bases, J lost 3 bases, and 6 bases stayed unmatched. The CDR3 bases are TGTGCCATCACCCCGGGACTAGCGCACTACGAGCAGTACTTC. Encoded protein: CAITPGLAHYEQYF.

The gene calls are TRBV7-9 and TRBJ1-2; D might be TRBD1 (5 bases). Germline V gives CDR1 SEHNR, CDR2 FQNEAQ (reference sequence). V lost 1 base, J lost 14 bases, and 5 bases lay in between. The CDR3 extends over 9 amino acids. The chain's CDR3 is CASSLGGTF. Written as DNA, the CDR3 is TGTGCCAGCAGCTTAGGGGGGACCTTC. Based on the CDR3 plus reference TRBV7-9 and TRBJ1-2, the full variable domain is DTGVSQNPRHKITKRGQNVTFRCDPISEHNRLYWYRQTLGQGPEFLTYFQNEAQLEKSRLLSDRFSAERPKGSFSTLEIQRTEQGDSAMYLCASSLGGTFGSGTRLTVV.

The table lists this clonotype with a count of one. V usage is TRBV11-2 and J usage is TRBJ2-3; D might be TRBD2 (6 bases). Deletions cut 11 bases from V and 2 bases from J, with 14 bases between. The CDR3 covers 13 residues. Germline lookup yields CDR1 SGHAT and CDR2 FQNNGV. CDR3 residues: CAGGNLATDTQYF. As DNA, the CDR3 is TGTGCCGGGGGGAATCTGGCCACAGATACGCAGTATTTT.

The chain recombines TRBV19 with TRBJ1-2; TRBD1 matches at 8 bases. The CDR3 runs to 14 residues. The junction had 7 bases not matched to a gene; V was cut back by 6 bases and J by 4 bases. Germline assignment: CDR1 LNHDA and CDR2 SQIVND (reference sequence). CDR3 amino acids: CASSPTGEPYGYTF. Written as DNA, the CDR3 is TGTGCCAGTAGCCCGACAGGGGAACCCTATGGCTACACCTTC.

On this clonotype itself: This could be a read error, since a much larger clone is one nucleotide away. The J gene is TRBJ2-1, the V gene TRBV7-9; 14 bases agree with TRBD2. CDR3 length: 20 amino acids. Germline V gives CDR1 SEHNR, CDR2 FQNEAQ (reference sequence). CDR3 DNA: TGTGCCAGCAGACCCCGGCCGAGACTAGCGGGGGGGCCGTCCTACAATGAGCGGTTCTTC. It is translated as CASRPRPRLAGGPSYNERFF.

The chain carries TRBV28 and TRBJ2-1; TRBD1 is a possible D gene (5 bases). V lost 6 bases and J lost 10, with 22 bases in between. Looked up from germline, CDR1 is MDHEN and CDR2 is SYDVKM. The CDR3 covers 15 residues. Here the CDR3 DNA reads TGTGCCAGCAGAATGACAGCATCCCACCATCAAGAGCAGTTCTTC. It yields the protein CASRMTASHHQEQFF.

This clonotype showed up many times. CDR3 bases: TGTGCCAGCAGCTCCGTAGGTGGCACAGATACGCAGTATTTT. This codes for CASSSVGGTDTQYF. This chain uses TRBV7-8 with TRBJ2-3; D uncertain. This CDR3 contains 14 residues. Looked up from germline, CDR1 is SGHVS and CDR2 is FQNEAQ. Trimming left V 4 bases short and J 1 base short, with 9 bases between.

This clonotype was seen a handful of times. DNA of the CDR3: TGCAGCGTTGAGCAAGCGGGTCATAACACCGGGGAGCTGTTTTTT. Its translation is CSVEQAGHNTGELFF. The chain joins TRBV29-1 to TRBJ2-2; possibly TRBD2 for D (6 bases). The CDR3 totals 15 residues. Trimming removed 3 bases at V and 2 bases at J, with 13 bases between. Germline assignment: CDR1 SQVTM and CDR2 ANQGSEA.

The genes are TRBV15 and TRBJ2-7; no definite D call. The CDR3 is 14 amino acids. Trimming shortened V by 0 bases and J by 5 bases, and 11 bases separated the two germline ends. Germline CDR1 reads LNHNV; CDR2 reads YYDKDF (reference sequence). The CDR3, as DNA: TGTGCCACCAGCAGAGATTCTGAGCAAGACGAGCAGTACTTC. This gives the protein CATSRDSEQDEQYF.

The V gene is TRBV20-1, the J gene TRBJ2-7, with D perhaps TRBD2 (7 bases). Germline CDR1 is DFQATT and CDR2 is SNEGSKA (reference sequence). Trimming pared 6 bases from V and 2 bases from J, leaving 17 bases between. This CDR3 contains 14 residues. The CDR3 protein is CSAPDGGGPYEQYF. The DNA for the CDR3 is TGCAGTGCACCTGATGGCGGGGGCCCCTACGAGCAGTACTTC.

The chain joins TRBV6-4 to TRBJ2-3; tentative D call: TRBD1 (6 bases). The end of the DNA fits TRBJ1-5 better, so the J call may be wrong. Germline V gives CDR1 MRHNA, CDR2 SNTAGT. The CDR3 sequence is 16 residues long. The CDR3 loop reads CASSAGTSGGASTQHF. The CDR3 DNA follows: TGTGCCAGCAGCGCCGGGACTAGCGGGGGGGCTTCTACGCAGCATTTT.

The chain is built from TRBV4-1 and TRBJ2-5, with a weak D call TRBD1 (5 bases). Between the trimmed V and J ends, which lost 4 bases and 4 bases, there was a span of 16 bases. The CDR3 is 15 amino acids. Germline V gene sequence: CDR1 MGHRA, CDR2 YSYEKL. For the CDR3, the DNA is TGCGCCAGCAGCCCAGACCCGACAGTGACAGAGACCCAGTACTTC. This sequence encodes CASSPDPTVTETQYF.

The chain couples TRBV27 to TRBJ1-2, with a weak D call TRBD1 (5 bases). Germline CDR1 MNHEY, CDR2 SMNVEV (reference sequence). The CDR3 is made up of 14 amino acids. V gave up 5 bases and J gave up 6 bases, with 16 bases separating them. The CDR3 DNA follows: TGTGCCAGCAGTCAGGGAAAAGGAACTCATGGCTACACCTTC. It codes for CASSQGKGTHGYTF.

This clonotype has ten or more counts. This sequence joins TRBV7-2 and TRBJ2-7; maybe TRBD2 (5 bases). The CDR3 has 14 residues. Per germline, CDR1 SGHTA and CDR2 FQGNSA. V lost 5 bases to trimming and J lost 3 bases, with 14 bases between them. Here the CDR3 DNA reads TGTGCCAGCAGCCTCGACCTCGGGAACTACGAGCAGTACTTC. This gives the protein CASSLDLGNYEQYF.

In DNA, the CDR3 is TGTGCCAGCAGCTTAGCCCGGACAGCCTGGGGACAGCCCCAGCATTTT. Protein sequence: CASSLARTAWGQPQHF. This chain uses TRBV2 with TRBJ1-5, with a tentative D call TRBD1 (6 bases). Germline loops: CDR1 SNHLY, CDR2 FYNNEI. The CDR3 covers 16 residues. V lost 6 bases to trimming and J lost 7 bases, with 22 bases between them.

With respect to this clonotype: A clone one base away is much larger, so this may be a read error. CDR3 loop: CSARELQVLSSYNEQFF. As DNA, the CDR3 is TGCAGTGCTAGAGAACTTCAAGTGCTGAGCTCCTACAATGAGCAGTTCTTC. This rearrangement joins TRBV20-1 to TRBJ2-1, with no clear D. CDR3 length equals 17 residues. Germline V gives CDR1 DFQATT, CDR2 SNEGSKA (reference sequence). Deletions cut 0 bases from V and 0 bases from J, with 15 bases between.

The chain is built from TRBV7-9 and TRBJ2-3; 9 bases line up with TRBD2. CDR3 length: 15 amino acids. The germline V gene encodes CDR1 SEHNR and CDR2 FQNEAQ (reference sequence). V was clipped by 3 bases and J by 3 bases; unmatched bases: 4. The CDR3 DNA is TGTGCCAGCAGCTTCGCGGGAGGGCGGACAGATACGCAGTATTTT. Encoded protein: CASSFAGGRTDTQYF.

The J gene is TRBJ2-3, the V gene TRBV12-3 or TRBV12-4, with a weak D call TRBD2 (6 bases). This CDR3 contains 14 residues. Deletions cut 6 bases from V and 2 bases from J, with 12 bases between. DNA for the CDR3: TGTGCCAGCAGAGTGACTAGTAACACAGATACGCAGTATTTT. Translated, it gives CASRVTSNTDTQYF.